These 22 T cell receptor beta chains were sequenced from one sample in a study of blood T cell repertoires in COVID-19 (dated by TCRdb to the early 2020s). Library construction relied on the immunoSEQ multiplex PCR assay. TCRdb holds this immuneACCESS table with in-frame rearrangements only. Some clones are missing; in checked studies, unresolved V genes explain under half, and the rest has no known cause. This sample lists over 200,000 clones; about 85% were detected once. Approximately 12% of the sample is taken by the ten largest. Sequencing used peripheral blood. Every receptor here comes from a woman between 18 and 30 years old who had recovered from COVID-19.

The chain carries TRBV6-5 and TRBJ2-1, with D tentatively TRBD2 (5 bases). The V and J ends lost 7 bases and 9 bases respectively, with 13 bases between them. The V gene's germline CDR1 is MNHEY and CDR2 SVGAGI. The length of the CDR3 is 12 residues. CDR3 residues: CASTNTGSEQFF. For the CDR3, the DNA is TGTGCCAGCACCAACACGGGAAGTGAGCAGTTCTTC.

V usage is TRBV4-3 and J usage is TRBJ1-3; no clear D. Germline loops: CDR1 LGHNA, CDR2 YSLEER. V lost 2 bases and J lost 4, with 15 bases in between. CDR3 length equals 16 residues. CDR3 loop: CASSQNVRVSGNTIYF. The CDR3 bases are TGCGCCAGCAGCCAAAACGTTCGGGTCTCCGGAAACACCATATATTTT.

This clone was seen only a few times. The CDR3 region is CASSQGWDTEAFF. The CDR3 DNA sequence: TGTGCCAGCAGCCAGGGGTGGGACACTGAAGCTTTCTTT. The chain couples TRBV6-5 to TRBJ1-1, with D possibly TRBD1 on 6 matching bases. V lost 6 bases, J lost 3 bases, and 11 bases lay in between. There are 13 residues in the CDR3. Per germline, CDR1 MNHEY and CDR2 SVGAGI.

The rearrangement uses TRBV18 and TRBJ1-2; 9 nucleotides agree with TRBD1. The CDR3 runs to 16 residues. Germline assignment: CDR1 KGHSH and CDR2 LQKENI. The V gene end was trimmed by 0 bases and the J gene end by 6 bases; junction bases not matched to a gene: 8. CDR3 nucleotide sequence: TGTGCCAGCTCACCACCGGGCGACAGGGGGAGGAATGGCTACACCTTC. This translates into CASSPPGDRGRNGYTF.

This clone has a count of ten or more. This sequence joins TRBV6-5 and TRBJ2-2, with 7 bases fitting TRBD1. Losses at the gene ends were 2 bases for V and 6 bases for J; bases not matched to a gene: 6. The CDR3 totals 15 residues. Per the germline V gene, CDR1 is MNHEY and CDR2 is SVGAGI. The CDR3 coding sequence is TGTGCCAGCAGTTACGGCCCCGACAGGGCCGGGGAGCTGTTTTTT. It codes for CASSYGPDRAGELFF.

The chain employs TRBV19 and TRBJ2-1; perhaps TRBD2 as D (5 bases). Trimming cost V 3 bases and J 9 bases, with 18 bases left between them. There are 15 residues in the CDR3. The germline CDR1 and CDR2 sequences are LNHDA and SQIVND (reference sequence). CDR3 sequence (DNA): TGTGCCAGTAGTATTGTCGGAGGCCTGCTCGGTGAGCAGTTCTTC. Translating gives CASSIVGGLLGEQFF.

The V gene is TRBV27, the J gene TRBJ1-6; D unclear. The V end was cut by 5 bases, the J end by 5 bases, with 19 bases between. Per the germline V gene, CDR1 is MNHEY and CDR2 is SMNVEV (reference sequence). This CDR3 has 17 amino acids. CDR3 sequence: CASSPWALFSDNSPLHF. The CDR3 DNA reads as TGTGCCAGCAGTCCCTGGGCCCTCTTCTCGGATAATTCACCCCTCCACTTT.

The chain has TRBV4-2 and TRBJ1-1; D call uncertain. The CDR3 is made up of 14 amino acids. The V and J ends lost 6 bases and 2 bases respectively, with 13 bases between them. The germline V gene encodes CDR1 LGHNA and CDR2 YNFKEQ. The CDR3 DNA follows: TGTGCCAGCAGTTTTGGCGGCCATAACACTGAAGCTTTCTTT. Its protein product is CASSFGGHNTEAFF.

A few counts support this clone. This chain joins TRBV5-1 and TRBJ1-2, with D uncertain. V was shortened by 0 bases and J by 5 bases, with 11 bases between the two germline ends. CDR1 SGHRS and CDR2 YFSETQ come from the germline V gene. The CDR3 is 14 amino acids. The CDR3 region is CASSLGATGYGYTF. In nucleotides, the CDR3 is TGCGCCAGCAGCTTGGGAGCGACGGGATATGGCTACACCTTC.

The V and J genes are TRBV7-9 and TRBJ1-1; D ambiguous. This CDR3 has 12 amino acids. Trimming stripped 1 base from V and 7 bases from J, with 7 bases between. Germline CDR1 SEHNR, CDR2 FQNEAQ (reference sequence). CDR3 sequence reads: CASSLVGSEAFF. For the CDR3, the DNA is TGTGCCAGCAGCTTAGTGGGCAGTGAAGCTTTCTTT.

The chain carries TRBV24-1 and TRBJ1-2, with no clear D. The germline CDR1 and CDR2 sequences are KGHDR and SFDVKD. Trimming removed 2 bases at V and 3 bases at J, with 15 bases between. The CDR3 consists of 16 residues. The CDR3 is CATSDSSSDFYYGYTF. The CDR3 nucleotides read TGTGCCACCAGTGATTCATCTTCAGACTTTTACTATGGCTACACCTTC.

CDR3 sequence reads: CASSIRGTSGTEAFF. The CDR3 bases are TGTGCCAGTAGTATTAGGGGGACAAGCGGCACTGAAGCTTTCTTT. This chain links TRBV19 with TRBJ1-1, with a tentative D call TRBD1 (6 bases). This CDR3 is built from 15 residues. The V end was cut by 3 bases, the J end by 4 bases, with 15 bases between. CDR1 is LNHDA and CDR2 is SQIVND in the germline V gene (reference sequence).

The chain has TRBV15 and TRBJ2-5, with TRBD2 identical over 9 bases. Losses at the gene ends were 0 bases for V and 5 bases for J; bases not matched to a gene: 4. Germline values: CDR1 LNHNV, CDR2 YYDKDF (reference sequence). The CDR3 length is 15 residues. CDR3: CATSRDPAGGETQYF. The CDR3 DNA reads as TGTGCCACCAGCAGAGATCCGGCGGGAGGGGAGACCCAGTACTTC. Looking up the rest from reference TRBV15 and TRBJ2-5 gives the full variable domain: DAMVIQNPRYQVTQFGKPVTLSCSQTLNHNVMYWYQQKSSQAPKLLFHYYDKDFNNEADTPDNFQSRRPNTSFCFLDIRSPGLGDTAMYLCATSRDPAGGETQYFGPGTRLLVL.

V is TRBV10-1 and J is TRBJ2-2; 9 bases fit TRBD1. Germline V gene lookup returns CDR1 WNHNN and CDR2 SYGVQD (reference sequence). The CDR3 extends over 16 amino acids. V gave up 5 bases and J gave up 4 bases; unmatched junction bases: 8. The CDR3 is CASSQKQGAGTGELFF. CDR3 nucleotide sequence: TGCGCCAGCAGTCAGAAACAGGGGGCTGGCACCGGGGAGCTGTTTTTT.

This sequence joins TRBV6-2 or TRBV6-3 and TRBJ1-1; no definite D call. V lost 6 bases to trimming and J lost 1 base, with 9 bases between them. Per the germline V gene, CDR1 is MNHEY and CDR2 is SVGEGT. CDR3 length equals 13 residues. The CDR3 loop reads CASSSMRNTEAFF. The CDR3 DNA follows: TGTGCCAGCAGCAGTATGAGGAACACTGAAGCTTTCTTT.

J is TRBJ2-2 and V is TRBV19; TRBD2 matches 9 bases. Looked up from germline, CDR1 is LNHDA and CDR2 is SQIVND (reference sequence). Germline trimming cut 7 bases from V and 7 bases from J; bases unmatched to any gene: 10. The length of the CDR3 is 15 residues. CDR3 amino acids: CASNGAGGPGGELFF. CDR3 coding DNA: TGTGCCAGTAATGGGGCGGGAGGGCCCGGCGGGGAGCTGTTTTTT.

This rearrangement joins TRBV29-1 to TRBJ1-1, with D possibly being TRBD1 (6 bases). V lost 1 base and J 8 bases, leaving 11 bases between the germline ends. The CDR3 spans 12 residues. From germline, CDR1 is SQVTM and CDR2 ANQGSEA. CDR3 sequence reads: CSVEASGQEAFF. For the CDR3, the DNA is TGCAGCGTTGAAGCGTCGGGACAAGAAGCTTTCTTT.

CDR3: CASSPDGGQGADEQFF. The CDR3 nucleotides read TGTGCCAGCAGCCCAGACGGGGGACAGGGGGCGGATGAGCAGTTCTTC. This chain uses TRBV6-6 with TRBJ2-1, with 12 bases aligning to TRBD1. The ends lost 6 bases at V and 8 bases at J; junction bases unmatched: 11. The CDR3 runs to 16 residues. Germline CDR1 MNHNY, CDR2 SVGAGI (reference sequence).

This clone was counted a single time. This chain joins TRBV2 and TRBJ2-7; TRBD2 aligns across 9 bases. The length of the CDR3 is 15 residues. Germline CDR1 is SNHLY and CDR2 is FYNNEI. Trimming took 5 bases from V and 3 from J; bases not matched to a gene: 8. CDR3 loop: CASSFRGLASYEQYF. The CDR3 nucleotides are TGTGCCAGCAGTTTTAGAGGACTAGCGAGCTACGAGCAGTACTTC.

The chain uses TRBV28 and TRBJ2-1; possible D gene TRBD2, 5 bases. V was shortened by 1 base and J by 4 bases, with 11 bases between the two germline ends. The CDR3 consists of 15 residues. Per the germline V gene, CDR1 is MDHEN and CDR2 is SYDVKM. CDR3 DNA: TGTGCCAGCAGTTTATTCGAGGGTGTTTACAATGAGCAGTTCTTC. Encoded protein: CASSLFEGVYNEQFF.

This CDR3 is CASTGLAGNEQFF. The CDR3 nucleotides read TGCGCCAGCACCGGACTAGCGGGAAATGAGCAGTTCTTC. The V and J genes are TRBV10-1 and TRBJ2-1; 12 bases line up with TRBD2. CDR1 and CDR2 from the germline V gene are WNHNN and SYGVQD (reference sequence). V gave up 7 bases and J gave up 7 bases; unmatched junction bases: 2. The CDR3 spans 13 residues.

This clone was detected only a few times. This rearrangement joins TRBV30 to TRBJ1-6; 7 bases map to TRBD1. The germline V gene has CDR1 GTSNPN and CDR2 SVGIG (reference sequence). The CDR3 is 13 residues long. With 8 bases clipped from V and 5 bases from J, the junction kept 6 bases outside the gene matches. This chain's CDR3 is CARKGGDNSPLHF. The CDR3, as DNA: TGTGCCCGGAAAGGGGGCGATAATTCACCCCTCCACTTT.